One and the same sample provided the 6 T cell receptor beta chains below, sequenced in a study of cytomegalovirus exposure and HLA in healthy donors. Use of 60 Vbeta and 13 Jbeta primers characterized the PCR. The repertoire was sequenced with immunoSEQ multiplex PCR; TCRdb's copy has only in-frame clones and lacks some. The sample includes about 150,000 clones, around 80% of them seen just once. The source material was PBMCs. Source of these receptors: a woman aged 45-59 years in good health and CMV-seropositive.

Comment on this clone: Mismatch with germline at one junction end may stem from a read error. The chain has TRBV6-5 and TRBJ2-6; weak D call: TRBD1 (5 bases). CDR1 is MNHEY and CDR2 is SVGAGI in the germline V gene. This CDR3 contains 14 residues. This CDR3 is CASTINSGANGLTF. In nucleotides, the CDR3 is TGTGCCAGCACCATAAACTCTGGGGCCAACGGCCTGACTTTC.

The chain joins TRBV5-4 to TRBJ2-6; 7 bases are shared with TRBD2. This CDR3 spans 17 amino acids. CDR1 is SGHNT and CDR2 is YYREEE in the germline V gene (reference sequence). V dropped 4 bases and J dropped 0; count of bases not matched to a gene: 7. CDR3 residues: CASSGGGRVSGANVLTF. The CDR3 DNA reads TGTGCCAGCAGCGGGGGGGGTCGGGTCTCTGGGGCCAACGTCCTGACTTTC.

Notes on this clone: An end of the junction differs from the germline gene, which may be a read error. The chain couples TRBV7-8 to TRBJ2-2; 11 bases line up with TRBD2. Germline V gives CDR1 SGHVS, CDR2 FQNEAQ. The CDR3 covers 14 residues. The CDR3 here is CASSLGRLAGGVIF. As DNA, the CDR3 is TGTGCCAGCAGCTTAGGCCGGCTAGCGGGAGGCGTGATTTTT.

The chain recombines TRBV19 with TRBJ1-1; D uncertain. Trimming shortened V by 2 bases and J by 0 bases, and 10 bases separated the two germline ends. Germline V gene sequence: CDR1 LNHDA, CDR2 SQIVND (reference sequence). CDR3 length equals 15 residues. The CDR3 nucleotides read TGTGCCAGTAGTATACAACAGACCCTGAACACTGAAGCTTTCTTT. As protein: CASSIQQTLNTEAFF.

The V gene is TRBV19, the J gene TRBJ2-7; TRBD1 aligns across 9 bases. CDR1 is LNHDA and CDR2 is SQIVND in the germline V gene (reference sequence). The V segment lost 6 bases and the J segment 1 base; nucleotides outside the gene matches: 13. The CDR3 has 17 residues. CDR3 nucleotides: TGTGCCAGTAGAAGTAGTCGGGACAGGGTTGCATCCTACGAGCAGTACTTC. This sequence encodes CASRSSRDRVASYEQYF.

CDR3: CASSPMGSGYQPQHF. In DNA form, the CDR3 reads TGTGCCAGCAGTCCCATGGGCAGTGGGTATCAGCCCCAGCATTTT. The chain recombines TRBV6-1 with TRBJ1-5; no definite D call. V was cut by 5 bases and J by 5 bases, with 16 bases left in between. This CDR3 comprises 15 residues. Germline assignment: CDR1 MNHNS and CDR2 SASEGT.